Following are 14 T cell receptor beta chains from one sample sequenced in a study of beta chain features in type 1 diabetes. The entirety of the isolated RNA underwent reverse transcription, so expressed TCRB transcripts were sequenced. Measured with immunoSEQ multiplex PCR; TCRdb has only the in-frame clones, and not every one. The table has a few hundred thousand clones, 25% to 30% seen once. The sample comprised central memory CD4+ T cells from blood. These receptor sequences come from a man younger than 45 in good health.

The gene calls are TRBV14 and TRBJ2-5; D remains ambiguous. Trimming removed 0 bases at V and 4 bases at J, with 12 bases between. Germline CDR1 SGHDN, CDR2 FVKESK. CDR3 length: 15 residues. The CDR3 is CASSQDLSSRETQYF. In nucleotides, the CDR3 is TGTGCCAGCAGCCAAGATCTGTCGTCGAGAGAGACCCAGTACTTC.

Worth noting for this clone: Other DNA sequences in the same sample also yield this CDR3. V usage is TRBV9 and J usage is TRBJ2-1; D is tentatively TRBD1 or TRBD2 (6 bases each). Trimming removed 0 bases at V and 4 bases at J, with 14 bases between. The CDR3 covers 16 residues. Per germline, CDR1 SGDLS and CDR2 YYNGEE. This CDR3 is CASSVGGGGGYNEQFF. Written as DNA, the CDR3 is TGTGCCAGCAGCGTAGGCGGCGGAGGGGGGTACAATGAGCAGTTCTTC.

This clone came up a few times. J is TRBJ2-5 and V is TRBV10-3, with unresolved D. CDR1 and CDR2 from the germline V gene are ENHRY and SYGVKD. This CDR3 region has 13 residues. V shed 4 bases and J shed 11 bases, with 17 bases lying between them. DNA for the CDR3: TGTGCCATCAGTGGAGCGAAATCGAGTGAGCAGTACTTC. The encoded protein is CAISGAKSSEQYF.

This clone was picked up a small number of times. The rearrangement joins TRBV7-2 to TRBJ2-3; D ambiguous. This CDR3 has 12 residues. Per germline, CDR1 SGHTA and CDR2 FQGNSA. Trimming stripped 2 bases from V and 6 bases from J, with 6 bases between. The CDR3 is CASSLKGDTQYF. The CDR3 nucleotides are TGTGCCAGCAGCTTAAAAGGGGATACGCAGTATTTT.

The chain carries TRBV29-1 and TRBJ2-3, with 8 bases matching TRBD2. From germline, CDR1 is SQVTM and CDR2 ANQGSEA. The CDR3 spans 14 residues. V gave up 7 bases and J gave up 1 base; unmatched junction bases: 7. CDR3 protein: CSAGTLAGTDTQYF. CDR3 bases: TGCAGCGCTGGTACACTAGCGGGCACAGATACGCAGTATTTT.

Here the CDR3 reads CASSGQYSGNTIYF. The CDR3 bases are TGTGCCAGCAGTGGACAGTACTCTGGAAACACCATATATTTT. The V gene is TRBV6-5, the J gene TRBJ1-3; perhaps TRBD1 as D (6 bases). Trimming removed 5 bases at V and 0 bases at J, with 8 bases between. The CDR3 totals 14 residues. Germline CDR1 is MNHEY and CDR2 is SVGAGI.

This chain connects TRBV7-2 to TRBJ1-4; possible D gene TRBD1, 6 bases. The CDR3 has 15 residues. CDR1 is SGHTA and CDR2 is FQGNSA in the germline V gene. Trimming took 0 bases from V and 4 from J, leaving 9 bases between them. DNA of the CDR3: TGTGCCAGCAGCTTAGCGAGACAGGTTAATGAAAAACTGTTTTTT. It yields the protein CASSLARQVNEKLFF.

Worth noting for this clone: At one end, the junction sequence differs from germline, possibly due to a read error. This chain uses TRBV12-5 with TRBJ2-7, with 8 bases matching TRBD1. The CDR3 spans 13 residues. CDR1 and CDR2 (germline): LGHNT, FRNRAP. CDR3 DNA: TGTGCTAGTGGTTTGGCAGGGACAGGACTCCTGTCATTC. It codes for CASGLAGTGLLSF.

This clone showed up just once. V usage is TRBV5-6 and J usage is TRBJ2-1; D remains unclear. The CDR3 spans 11 residues. Per germline, CDR1 SGHDT and CDR2 YYEEEE. The V end was cut by 4 bases, the J end by 6 bases, with 5 bases between. Here the CDR3 DNA reads TGTGCCAGCAGCCGCTTCAATGAGCAGTTCTTC. Encoded protein: CASSRFNEQFF.

Comments on this clone: The sample has other DNA sequences that encode this CDR3 too. CDR3: CASSQGRNTEAFF. Here the CDR3 DNA reads TGCGCCAGCAGCCAGGGTAGGAACACTGAAGCTTTCTTT. The chain couples TRBV4-3 to TRBJ1-1; no clear D. CDR1 is LGHNA and CDR2 is YSLEER in the germline V gene. The CDR3 covers 13 residues. Trimming took 3 bases from V and 1 from J, leaving 6 bases between them.

The table lists this clone with many counts. The chain joins TRBV11-2 to TRBJ2-1; possibly TRBD1 for D (6 bases). Per the germline V gene, CDR1 is SGHAT and CDR2 is FQNNGV. V gave up 1 base and J gave up 4 bases, with 14 bases separating them. The CDR3 totals 16 residues. CDR3 residues: CASSLVQGRTYNEQFF. The DNA of the CDR3 is TGTGCCAGCAGCTTAGTACAGGGTAGGACGTACAATGAGCAGTTCTTC.

The table lists this clone with a few counts. The chain links TRBV9 to TRBJ1-6; D is unclear. The CDR3 has 14 amino acids. With 4 bases removed from V and 8 bases from J, the gap between germline ends came to 13 bases. CDR1 SGDLS and CDR2 YYNGEE come from the germline V gene. The CDR3 reads CASSLLDVDSPLHF. DNA of the CDR3: TGTGCCAGCAGCCTCCTAGATGTTGATTCACCCCTCCACTTT.

This clone was seen a handful of times. The rearrangement uses TRBV30 and TRBJ1-5; possibly TRBD1 for D (5 bases). Germline V CDR1 and CDR2: GTSNPN, SVGIG (reference sequence). With 1 base removed from V and 0 bases from J, the gap between germline ends came to 10 bases. CDR3 length equals 15 residues. The CDR3 here is CAWSGDGHSNQPQHF. In DNA, the CDR3 is TGTGCCTGGAGTGGTGATGGACATAGCAATCAGCCCCAGCATTTT.

This clone has only a few counts. The gene calls are TRBV21-1 and TRBJ2-1; the D call TRBD2 from the table was never checked on the DNA. TRBV21-1 is a documented pseudogene. The CDR3 has 16 residues. The CDR3 loop is CASRGETARSYNEQFF. The CDR3 DNA reads TGTGCCAGCAGGGGAGAAACAGCACGCTCCTACAATGAGCAGTTCTTC.